This T cell receptor beta chain is from a study of Tregs in tolerant kidney transplant recipients. TCRdb's copy holds only in-frame clones and misses some; the assay was immunoSEQ multiplex PCR. The repertoire holds 200,000 to 300,000 clones, with approximately 83% as singletons. Unstimulated regulatory T cells (CD4+CD25+CD127-), CD4+CD25- non-regulatory cells, CD4 and CD8 cells were FACS-sorted from thawed PBMCs. The TCR sequence derives from a human donor in good health. What was sequenced was CD4+ T cells from blood.

CDR3 bases: TGTGCCATCAGTGAGCGGGGGAGTAAGCAGTTCTTC. This codes for CAISERGSKQFF. The rearrangement joins TRBV10-3 to TRBJ2-1, with a possible D match to TRBD2 (6 bases). Trimming stripped 2 bases from V and 11 bases from J, with 10 bases between. This CDR3 region has 12 residues. Germline V gene lookup returns CDR1 ENHRY and CDR2 SYGVKD.